This T cell receptor (beta chain) was recorded in a study of OX40 agonist ivuxolimab in advanced cancers. Across the whole study: Intravenous ivuxolimab was administered to patients every 2 weeks at 0.01 to 10 mg/kg. Patients were roughly 83% male with ages about 23 to 79, mean approximately 58. Study conclusions and caveats: Both blood CD4+ and CD8+ T cells showed clonal growth by week 6 at 0.1 to 3.0 mg/kg. CD8+ T cells showed, on average, more clonal expansion than CD4+ cells.

Measured with immunoSEQ multiplex PCR; TCRdb has only the in-frame clones, and not every one. The sample holds around 150,000 clones; approximately 94% are singletons and the top ten take roughly 1%. A note on this clone: Its antigen is not identified.

The CDR3 loop spans 18 amino acids. Trimming cost V 0 bases and J 2 bases; bases outside gene matches: 6. Germline loops: CDR1 LGHNA, CDR2 YNFKEQ. The clonotype originates from an adult with an advanced solid tumor such as melanoma, head and neck, liver or kidney cancer. The gene calls are TRBV4-2 and TRBJ2-1; the match to TRBD2 covers 11 bases. Sequenced here: CD4+ or CD8+ T cells sorted from blood, sampled in a trial of the OX40 agonist ivuxolimab. CDR3 residues: CASSQDQGLAATYNEQFF. CDR3 sequence (DNA): TGTGCCAGCAGCCAAGATCAGGGACTAGCGGCCACCTACAATGAGCAGTTCTTC.